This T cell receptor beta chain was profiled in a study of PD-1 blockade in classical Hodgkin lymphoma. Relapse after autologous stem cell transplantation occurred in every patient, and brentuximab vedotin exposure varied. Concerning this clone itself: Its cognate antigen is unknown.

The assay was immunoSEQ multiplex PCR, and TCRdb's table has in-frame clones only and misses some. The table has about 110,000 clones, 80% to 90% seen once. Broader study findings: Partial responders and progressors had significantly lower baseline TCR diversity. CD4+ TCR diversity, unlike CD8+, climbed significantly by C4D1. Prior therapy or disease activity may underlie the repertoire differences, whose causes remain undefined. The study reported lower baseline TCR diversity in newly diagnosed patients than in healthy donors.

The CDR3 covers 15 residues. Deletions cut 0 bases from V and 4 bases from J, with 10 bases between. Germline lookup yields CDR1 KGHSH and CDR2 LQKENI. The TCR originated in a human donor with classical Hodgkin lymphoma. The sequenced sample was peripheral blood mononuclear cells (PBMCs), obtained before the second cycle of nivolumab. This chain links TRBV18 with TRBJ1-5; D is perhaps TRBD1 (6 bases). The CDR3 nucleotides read TGTGCCAGCTCACCACCCGGGCAGGGGAATCAGCCCCAGCATTTT. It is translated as CASSPPGQGNQPQHF.